The 32 T cell receptor beta chains given below trace back to one sample, sequenced in a study of PD-L1 blockade in urothelial cancer. Some clones are missing from TCRdb's copy, which holds only in-frame ones; the method was immunoSEQ multiplex PCR. In the table there are some 100,000 clones, about 91% of which are singletons. The input for sequencing was PBMCs, taken around atezolizumab (anti-PD-L1) treatment. All receptors derive from a woman older than 75 with urothelial cancer.

This clone showed up just once. The chain is built from TRBV2 and TRBJ2-7; TRBD2 matches 13 bases. Germline V gene data show CDR1 as SNHLY and CDR2 as FYNNEI. The ends lost 4 bases at V and 7 bases at J; junction bases unmatched: 4. The CDR3 is 14 residues long. For the CDR3, the DNA is TGTGCCAGCAGTGCGGGACTAGCGGGACCGGAGCAGTACTTC. The encoded protein is CASSAGLAGPEQYF.

The rearrangement links TRBV2 to TRBJ2-7, with 7 bases identical to TRBD1. Germline assignment: CDR1 SNHLY and CDR2 FYNNEI. J lost 0 bases, V lost 7 bases, and 6 bases had no gene match. The CDR3 extends over 14 amino acids. The CDR3 coding sequence is TGTGCCAGCATCGAACAGGGGCCCTCCTACGAGCAGTACTTC. Residues: CASIEQGPSYEQYF. Filled out from reference TRBV2 and TRBJ2-7, the complete variable domain reads EPEVTQTPSHQVTQMGQEVILRCVPISNHLYFYWYRQILGQKVEFLVSFYNNEISEKSEIFDDQFSVERPDGSNFTLKIRSTKLEDSAMYFCASIEQGPSYEQYFGPGTRLTVT.

The rearrangement joins TRBV25-1 to TRBJ2-7, with D perhaps TRBD2 (6 bases). V lost 3 bases to trimming and J lost 5 bases, with 17 bases between them. CDR1 is MGHDK and CDR2 is SYGVNS in the germline V gene. The CDR3 is 15 residues long. CDR3 in amino acids: CASSDRGGYGHEQYF. The CDR3 DNA is TGTGCCAGCAGTGACAGAGGAGGGTATGGACACGAGCAGTACTTC.

This chain uses TRBV5-1 with TRBJ2-1; D not resolved. This CDR3 has 15 residues. Trimming left V 4 bases short and J 0 bases short, with 11 bases between. The germline CDR1 and CDR2 sequences are SGHRS and YFSETQ. CDR3 sequence reads: CASSPTHSSYNEQFF. The CDR3 DNA is TGCGCCAGCAGCCCGACCCACAGCTCCTACAATGAGCAGTTCTTC.

The V gene is TRBV6-1, the J gene TRBJ2-3, with 10 bases that match TRBD1. V lost 7 bases and J lost 3; bases outside the gene matches: 7. This CDR3 has 15 amino acids. The germline V gene encodes CDR1 MNHNS and CDR2 SASEGT. The CDR3 coding sequence is TGTGCCAGCAACGCGCCGGGACAGGGGACAGATACGCAGTATTTT. The encoded protein is CASNAPGQGTDTQYF.

The gene calls are TRBV30 and TRBJ1-2; D not certain. CDR3 length: 13 residues. With 2 bases removed from V and 7 bases from J, the gap between germline ends came to 14 bases. Germline CDR1 is GTSNPN and CDR2 is SVGIG (reference sequence). CDR3 sequence (DNA): TGTGCCTGGAGTCCAGAGGAGCCTCGTGGCTACACCTTC. It encodes CAWSPEEPRGYTF.

A single count supports this clone. V and J are TRBV28 and TRBJ1-2, with TRBD1 identical over 7 bases. Unmatched junction bases numbered 7, after V lost 6 bases and J lost 6 bases. This CDR3 spans 13 amino acids. Germline V gene lookup returns CDR1 MDHEN and CDR2 SYDVKM. CDR3: CASRRGTANGYTF. The CDR3 nucleotides read TGTGCCAGCAGGCGCGGGACAGCAAATGGCTACACCTTC.

J is TRBJ2-2 and V is TRBV6-5; 10 positions agree with TRBD2. V shed 8 bases and J 7 bases; nucleotides not matched to a gene: 10. Per the germline V gene, CDR1 is MNHEY and CDR2 is SVGAGI. There are 15 residues in the CDR3. This CDR3 reads CASSRIAGGGGELFF. In DNA form, the CDR3 reads TGTGCCAGCTCCCGGATAGCGGGAGGAGGCGGGGAGCTGTTTTTT.

The chain uses TRBV25-1 and TRBJ2-1; 10 bases agree with TRBD2. Unmatched junction bases numbered 9, after V lost 5 bases and J lost 5 bases. Per the germline V gene, CDR1 is MGHDK and CDR2 is SYGVNS. The CDR3 is 16 residues long. The CDR3 DNA sequence: TGTGCCAGCAGTCCAAGGGGGACTAGCGCTGACAATGAGCAGTTCTTC. It yields the protein CASSPRGTSADNEQFF.

V usage is TRBV27 and J usage is TRBJ1-2; no clear D gene. CDR3 length equals 15 residues. V lost 10 bases to trimming and J lost 8 bases, with 26 bases between them. The germline gives CDR1 MNHEY, CDR2 SMNVEV (reference sequence). The CDR3 here is CATGSKTSGRYGYTF. In nucleotides, the CDR3 is TGTGCCACCGGATCTAAGACTAGCGGGAGGTACGGCTACACCTTC.

V and J are TRBV7-7 and TRBJ2-5; possibly TRBD2 for D (5 bases). The CDR3 has 16 residues. CDR1 and CDR2 (germline): SSHAT, FNYEAQ (reference sequence). V gave up 4 bases and J gave up 5 bases, with 20 bases separating them. CDR3 sequence: CASSSTDGPPGETQYF. The CDR3 DNA sequence: TGTGCCAGCAGCTCAACGGACGGCCCTCCGGGGGAGACCCAGTACTTC.

The J gene is TRBJ2-7, the V gene TRBV6-1; D gene unclear. Looked up from germline, CDR1 is MNHNS and CDR2 is SASEGT. This CDR3 comprises 15 residues. V dropped 3 bases and J dropped 4 bases, with 16 bases sitting between them. CDR3 residues: CASSDSTVTLYEQYF. Written as DNA, the CDR3 is TGTGCCAGCAGTGATAGTACAGTTACCCTTTACGAGCAGTACTTC.

V gene TRBV21-1 combines with J gene TRBJ1-1. TRBV21-1 has pseudogene status. The CDR3 extends over 16 amino acids. The chain's CDR3 is CASSMEAGAQGTEAFF. The DNA for the CDR3 is TGTGCCAGCAGCATGGAGGCGGGGGCCCAGGGCACTGAAGCTTTCTTT.

This clone has a single count. The chain recombines TRBV27 with TRBJ2-7; 7 nucleotides match TRBD2. The CDR3 covers 13 residues. CDR1 and CDR2 from the germline V gene are MNHEY and SMNVEV (reference sequence). The ends lost 6 bases at V and 3 bases at J; junction bases unmatched: 5. The CDR3 coding sequence is TGTGCCAGCAGCCCCTGGGGGGGCTACGAGCAGTACTTC. As protein: CASSPWGGYEQYF.

In this sample, this clone turned up a few times. This rearrangement joins TRBV19 to TRBJ1-5, with D unclear. Looked up from germline, CDR1 is LNHDA and CDR2 is SQIVND (reference sequence). V was cut by 5 bases and J by 3 bases, with 8 bases left in between. The CDR3 totals 13 residues. As DNA, the CDR3 is TGTGCCAGTAGTCTACAGAACAATCAGCCCCAGCATTTT. This encodes CASSLQNNQPQHF.

The rearrangement links TRBV28 to TRBJ2-7; unclear D gene. Germline V gene sequence: CDR1 MDHEN, CDR2 SYDVKM. Trimming stripped 5 bases from V and 3 bases from J, with 11 bases between. This CDR3 region has 13 residues. CDR3 residues: CASSLTALYEQYF. In nucleotides, the CDR3 is TGTGCCAGCAGTCTTACAGCACTCTACGAGCAGTACTTC.

DNA of the CDR3: TGCGCCAGCAGCTCCCGGGCGGGAGTATCAGATACGCAGTATTTT. Translating gives CASSSRAGVSDTQYF. The chain carries TRBV5-1 and TRBJ2-3, with 7 nucleotides matching TRBD2. CDR1 and CDR2 from the germline V gene are SGHRS and YFSETQ. With V trimmed by 3 bases and J by 4 bases, 8 bases remained unmatched. CDR3 size: 15 residues.

The chain links TRBV25-1 to TRBJ2-7, with D perhaps matching TRBD2 (6 bases). The V end lost 4 bases, the J end lost 0 bases, and 13 bases lay between the germline ends. CDR3 length: 15 residues. Germline lookup yields CDR1 MGHDK and CDR2 SYGVNS. This CDR3 reads CASSVLSTSSYEQYF. DNA for the CDR3: TGTGCCAGCAGTGTTCTTTCGACTAGCTCCTACGAGCAGTACTTC.

Remarks on this clone: Germline is not matched at one junction end, which may reflect a read error. The rearrangement joins TRBV4-1 to TRBJ2-7; 8 bases match TRBD2. Germline loops: CDR1 MGHRA, CDR2 YSYEKL. The CDR3 has 12 residues. The CDR3 coding sequence is TGCGCCAGCAGCCAAGACGGGAGGGCCCTGATCTTC. Translation: CASSQDGRALIF.

The chain employs TRBV10-2 and TRBJ2-2; D is possibly TRBD2 (6 bases). V lost 3 bases and J lost 5, with 10 bases in between. This CDR3 region has 14 residues. The germline V gene has CDR1 WSHSY and CDR2 SAAADI. CDR3 sequence: CASSDGGGTGELFF. Written as DNA, the CDR3 is TGCGCCAGCAGTGACGGGGGAGGTACCGGGGAGCTGTTTTTT.

A single count supports this clone. The rearrangement links TRBV28 to TRBJ1-5; the D is unclear. CDR3 length: 13 amino acids. In germline, CDR1 is MDHEN, CDR2 SYDVKM. The V end was cut by 8 bases, the J end by 2 bases, with 10 bases between. The CDR3 loop reads CASFRRGNQPQHF. In nucleotides, the CDR3 is TGTGCCAGCTTCCGGCGGGGCAATCAGCCCCAGCATTTT.

This clone was detected only once. The chain employs TRBV19 and TRBJ1-1, with D tentatively TRBD1 (6 bases). V dropped 3 bases and J dropped 8 bases, with 16 bases sitting between them. Germline values: CDR1 LNHDA, CDR2 SQIVND (reference sequence). The CDR3 sequence is 14 residues long. The chain's CDR3 is CASSIGGGAAEAFF. The CDR3 nucleotides read TGTGCCAGTAGTATCGGAGGGGGGGCGGCGGAAGCTTTCTTT.

This rearrangement joins TRBV5-4 to TRBJ2-5; 7 nucleotides match TRBD2. The CDR3 has 14 residues. Germline trimming cut 10 bases from V and 5 bases from J; bases unmatched to any gene: 14. Germline-derived CDR1 and CDR2 are SGHNT and YYREEE (reference sequence). The CDR3 spells CAGGLGGGLETQYF. The CDR3 coding sequence is TGTGCCGGAGGGTTGGGCGGGGGACTGGAGACCCAGTACTTC.

V and J are TRBV7-9 and TRBJ1-2, with 9 nucleotides matching TRBD1. J gave up 5 bases and V 5 bases, and 6 bases lay outside the gene matches. CDR1 and CDR2 from the germline V gene are SEHNR and FQNEAQ (reference sequence). The CDR3 covers 14 residues. The CDR3 loop reads CASSPGTGTYGYTF. The CDR3 DNA follows: TGTGCCAGCAGCCCCGGGACAGGGACTTATGGCTACACCTTC.

CDR3 residues: CASSKGRGRVGQHHPSSYEQYF. The CDR3 coding sequence is TGTGCCAGCAGCAAAGGACGGGGCCGCGTGGGACAGCACCATCCATCCTCCTACGAGCAGTACTTC. The J gene is TRBJ2-7, the V gene TRBV21-1; TRBD1, the D gene given by the table, was not confirmed from the DNA. TRBV21-1 counts as a pseudogene. The CDR3 totals 22 residues.

The rearrangement joins TRBV18 to TRBJ1-2, with D possibly TRBD1 on 6 matching bases. Germline V CDR1 and CDR2: KGHSH, LQKENI. Between the trimmed V and J ends, which lost 2 bases and 5 bases, there was a span of 12 bases. The CDR3 covers 14 residues. CDR3 sequence reads: CASSPDRSLYGYTF. For the CDR3, the DNA is TGTGCCAGCTCACCAGACAGGTCCCTATATGGCTACACCTTC.

As for this clone: In the same sample, other DNA sequences code for this CDR3. J is TRBJ2-1 and V is TRBV2; weak D call: TRBD1 (6 bases). V was trimmed by 4 bases and J by 4 bases, leaving 8 bases between them. This CDR3 comprises 13 residues. Per germline, CDR1 SNHLY and CDR2 FYNNEI. This CDR3 reads CASSGQGYNEQFF. In DNA, the CDR3 is TGTGCCAGCAGTGGCCAGGGGTACAATGAGCAGTTCTTC. Full variable domain (missing parts from reference TRBV2 and TRBJ2-1): EPEVTQTPSHQVTQMGQEVILRCVPISNHLYFYWYRQILGQKVEFLVSFYNNEISEKSEIFDDQFSVERPDGSNFTLKIRSTKLEDSAMYFCASSGQGYNEQFFGPGTRLTVL.

This clone was recorded a few times. The chain employs TRBV6-5 and TRBJ1-1; D is unresolved. V was pared by 2 bases and J by 5 bases, with 12 bases between. There are 14 residues in the CDR3. Germline assignment: CDR1 MNHEY and CDR2 SVGAGI. The DNA of the CDR3 is TGTGCCAGCAGTTACGGCACCCCGGGAACTGAAGCTTTCTTT. Translating it yields CASSYGTPGTEAFF.

This chain connects TRBV7-2 to TRBJ1-1; TRBD1 matches 7 bases. Trimming cost V 6 bases and J 4 bases; bases outside gene matches: 8. The CDR3 totals 14 residues. Germline CDR1 SGHTA, CDR2 FQGNSA. This CDR3 reads CASSFRGLGTEAFF. CDR3 bases: TGTGCCAGCAGTTTTAGGGGGCTCGGCACTGAAGCTTTCTTT.

The genes are TRBV19 and TRBJ1-1; D unresolved. The germline V gene has CDR1 LNHDA and CDR2 SQIVND (reference sequence). CDR3 size: 14 residues. The V gene lost 1 base and the J gene lost 1 base, with 7 bases spanning the gap. CDR3 coding DNA: TGTGCCAGTAGTATAGCTACCGCGAACACTGAAGCTTTCTTT. Translating gives CASSIATANTEAFF.

This sequence joins TRBV2 and TRBJ2-2; D gene unclear. The V gene's germline CDR1 is SNHLY and CDR2 FYNNEI. This CDR3 region has 14 residues. The V end was cut by 7 bases, the J end by 2 bases, with 11 bases between. In DNA, the CDR3 is TGTGCCAGCAACGATGGCACCAACACCGGGGAGCTGTTTTTT. Translated: CASNDGTNTGELFF.

V is TRBV5-5 and J is TRBJ2-2, with 10 bases aligning to TRBD1. This CDR3 has 16 residues. The V and J ends lost 3 bases and 4 bases, in that order; junction bases with no gene match: 6. The germline gives CDR1 SGHKS, CDR2 YYEKEE (reference sequence). This CDR3 reads CASSSGTGASTGELFF. The CDR3 bases are TGTGCCAGCAGCTCGGGGACAGGGGCTTCCACCGGGGAGCTGTTTTTT.